The 19 T cell receptor beta chains below were found in one sample sequenced in a study of cytomegalovirus exposure and HLA in healthy donors. Amplification used 60 Vbeta primers and 13 Jbeta primers. Only in-frame clones appear in the TCRdb table, and some are missing; sequencing was by immunoSEQ multiplex PCR. The sample contains 90,000 to 130,000 clones, roughly 84% of which appear only once. Sequencing was carried out using PBMCs. The receptors derive from a man aged 25 to 40 in good health and CMV-seropositive.

The chain recombines TRBV2 with TRBJ2-1; TRBD2 matches 8 bases. Germline V CDR1 and CDR2: SNHLY, FYNNEI. V shed 4 bases, J shed 0 bases, and the junction held 5 bases outside the gene matches. CDR3 length: 16 amino acids. In nucleotides, the CDR3 is TGTGCCAGCAGTGGAGGCGGGGGGAGCTCCTACAATGAGCAGTTCTTC. Its protein product is CASSGGGGSSYNEQFF. The full variable domain, in which reference TRBV2 and TRBJ2-1 provide the parts outside the CDR3, is EPEVTQTPSHQVTQMGQEVILRCVPISNHLYFYWYRQILGQKVEFLVSFYNNEISEKSEIFDDQFSVERPDGSNFTLKIRSTKLEDSAMYFCASSGGGGSSYNEQFFGPGTRLTVL.

V gene TRBV7-9 combines with J gene TRBJ2-3; TRBD2 is a possible D gene (7 bases). Per germline, CDR1 SEHNR and CDR2 FQNEAQ (reference sequence). The CDR3 runs 16 residues. Between the trimmed V and J ends, which lost 7 bases and 1 base, there was a span of 18 bases. The CDR3 DNA reads as TGTGCCAGCACCGCCCTCAGAGGGGGGGGCACAGATACGCAGTATTTT. Translating it yields CASTALRGGGTDTQYF.

V and J are TRBV7-2 and TRBJ2-7; a weak D match, TRBD1 (6 bases). Between the trimmed V and J ends, which lost 7 bases and 3 bases, there was a span of 16 bases. The CDR3 loop spans 14 amino acids. Germline values: CDR1 SGHTA, CDR2 FQGNSA. The CDR3 nucleotides are TGTGCCAGCAACCCGACAGGTGCTAACTACGAGCAGTACTTC. Translating it yields CASNPTGANYEQYF.

The rearrangement joins TRBV7-8 to TRBJ2-2, with D maybe TRBD1 (5 bases). Germline lookup yields CDR1 SGHVS and CDR2 FQNEAQ. Trimming took off 5 bases at V and 5 bases at J, with 18 bases between the two ends. There are 16 residues in the CDR3. The CDR3 bases are TGTGCCAGCAGCCCAATCCGCGGACAAGGGACCGGGGAGCTGTTTTTT. Protein product: CASSPIRGQGTGELFF.

J is TRBJ2-6 and V is TRBV23-1, with 10 bases identical to TRBD1. TRBV23-1 is placed among ORFs of uncertain function. V dropped 7 bases and J dropped 3; count of bases not matched to a gene: 15. The CDR3 contains 19 residues. The CDR3 DNA reads as TGCGCCAGCATCAACCCCAGGCGGGACAGGGGCCTTGGGGCCAACGTCCTGACTTTC. It specifies CASINPRRDRGLGANVLTF.

The chain combines TRBV29-1 with TRBJ2-1, with a tentative D call TRBD2 (6 bases). Trimming shortened V by 8 bases and J by 4 bases, and 15 bases separated the two germline ends. The CDR3 is 13 amino acids. Germline CDR1 and CDR2: SQVTM and ANQGSEA. The CDR3 loop is CSFGGSFYNEQFF. The CDR3 DNA reads TGCAGCTTCGGGGGTAGTTTTTACAATGAGCAGTTCTTC.

The chain is built from TRBV10-1 and TRBJ2-7; 11 bases align to TRBD2. The length of the CDR3 is 14 residues. Germline CDR1 WNHNN, CDR2 SYGVQD (reference sequence). Trimming took 6 bases from V and 6 from J; bases not matched to a gene: 7. Here the CDR3 DNA reads TGCGCCAGCAGCCGTAGCGGGGGGGCCTTCGAGCAGTACTTC. Translating it yields CASSRSGGAFEQYF.

The V gene is TRBV7-2, the J gene TRBJ2-3, with 8 bases fitting TRBD2. Trimming took 5 bases from V and 2 from J; bases not matched to a gene: 15. The germline V gene encodes CDR1 SGHTA and CDR2 FQGNSA. The CDR3 spans 18 residues. In DNA, the CDR3 is TGTGCCAGCAGCCTACGGACTAGACGGGGGGGGATCACAGATACGCAGTATTTT. Translation gives CASSLRTRRGGITDTQYF. Drawing the rest from reference TRBV7-2 and TRBJ2-3, the complete variable domain is GAGVSQSPSNKVTEKGKDVELRCDPISGHTALYWYRQSLGQGLEFLIYFQGNSAPDKSGLPSDRFSAERTGGSVSTLTIQRTQQEDSAVYLCASSLRTRRGGITDTQYFGPGTRLTVL.

The chain recombines TRBV29-1 with TRBJ1-1; D is perhaps TRBD1 (5 bases). Trimming took off 0 bases at V and 11 bases at J, with 10 bases between the two ends. This CDR3 has 11 residues. The V gene's germline CDR1 is SQVTM and CDR2 ANQGSEA. Here the CDR3 DNA reads TGCAGCGTTGAAGATGGGGGGAAGGCTTTCTTT. This translates into CSVEDGGKAFF. The full variable domain, completed using reference TRBV29-1 and TRBJ1-1, is SAVISQKPSRDICQRGTSLTIQCQVDSQVTMMFWYRQQPGQSLTLIATANQGSEATYESGFVIDKFPISRPNLTFSTLTVSNMSPEDSSIYLCSVEDGGKAFFGQGTRLTVV.

The chain combines TRBV11-2 with TRBJ2-2, with a possible D match to TRBD2 (5 bases). Trimming removed 6 bases at V and 5 bases at J, with 10 bases between. The germline CDR1 and CDR2 sequences are SGHAT and FQNNGV. The CDR3 spans 13 residues. The CDR3, as DNA: TGTGCCAGCAGACTAGACCTTACCGGGGAGCTGTTTTTT. This gives the protein CASRLDLTGELFF.

Comments on this clone: At one end, the junction sequence differs from germline, possibly due to a read error. The chain links TRBV7-9 to TRBJ2-5; D is ambiguous. Germline CDR1 and CDR2: SEHNR and FQNEAQ (reference sequence). The CDR3 extends over 12 amino acids. The CDR3 DNA follows: TGTTCCAGCAGTCTAGAAGAGGAGACCCAGTACTTC. Amino acids: CSSSLEEETQYF.

In nucleotides, the CDR3 is TGTGCCAGCAGCTTAGTGGCAGGGGATGAGACCCAGTACTTC. As protein: CASSLVAGDETQYF. The chain couples TRBV7-3 to TRBJ2-5, with D perhaps TRBD1 (6 bases). Germline CDR1 SGHTA, CDR2 FQGTGA. This CDR3 has 14 residues. V lost 2 bases and J 5 bases, leaving 12 bases between the germline ends.

The chain carries TRBV4-1 and TRBJ1-3; TRBD1 might be the D (5 bases). With 0 bases removed from V and 0 bases from J, the gap between germline ends came to 9 bases. The CDR3 is made up of 16 amino acids. CDR1 MGHRA and CDR2 YSYEKL come from the germline V gene. CDR3 nucleotides: TGCGCCAGCAGCCAAGATACGGACACCTCTGGAAACACCATATATTTT. Its translation is CASSQDTDTSGNTIYF.

J is TRBJ1-6 and V is TRBV7-9, with D possibly being TRBD1 (6 bases). V lost 2 bases and J 6 bases, leaving 8 bases between the germline ends. Germline V CDR1 and CDR2: SEHNR, FQNEAQ (reference sequence). CDR3 size: 14 residues. The CDR3 region is CASSLQGTNSPLHF. The CDR3 region has the DNA TGTGCCAGCAGCTTACAGGGGACTAATTCACCCCTCCACTTT.

This rearrangement joins TRBV4-2 to TRBJ2-3; 13 nucleotides match TRBD2. CDR1 and CDR2 (germline): LGHNA, YNFKEQ. The junction had 5 bases not matched to a gene; V was cut back by 4 bases and J by 4 bases. There are 16 residues in the CDR3. The CDR3 spells CASSLGLAGDPDTQYF. CDR3 DNA sequence: TGTGCCAGCAGCCTAGGACTAGCGGGGGACCCAGATACGCAGTATTTT.

There are a few counts of this clone. This chain connects TRBV15 to TRBJ2-2; possibly TRBD1 for D (6 bases). Trimming took 3 bases from V and 1 from J, leaving 9 bases between them. The CDR3 consists of 15 residues. CDR1 and CDR2 (germline): LNHNV, YYDKDF (reference sequence). CDR3: CATSSADRNTGELFF. Here the CDR3 DNA reads TGTGCCACCAGCAGCGCGGACAGGAACACCGGGGAGCTGTTTTTT.

This chain joins TRBV9 and TRBJ2-3; D possibly corresponds to TRBD2 (7 bases). The V gene lost 3 bases and the J gene lost 0 bases, with 17 bases spanning the gap. CDR1 is SGDLS, CDR2 YYNGEE, per germline. The CDR3 covers 17 residues. DNA for the CDR3: TGTGCCAGCAGCGCTCTTGGGGGGGGCCTGAGCACAGATACGCAGTATTTT. This codes for CASSALGGGLSTDTQYF.

This clone occurred once. The chain links TRBV7-9 to TRBJ2-5; 11 bases line up with TRBD1. Judging by the DNA end, TRBJ2-7 fits better; the J call may be wrong. CDR1 is SEHNR, CDR2 FQNEAQ, per germline (reference sequence). The CDR3 loop spans 15 amino acids. CDR3 sequence: CASSLGQGAGYEQYF. CDR3 nucleotide sequence: TGTGCCAGCAGCCTCGGACAGGGGGCTGGGTACGAGCAGTACTTC.

A single count supports this clone. This rearrangement joins TRBV6-5 to TRBJ2-1, with TRBD1 as a possible D gene (5 bases). CDR1 and CDR2 (germline): MNHEY, SVGAGI. The CDR3 is 14 residues long. V gave up 6 bases and J gave up 11 bases, with 20 bases separating them. The CDR3 coding sequence is TGTGCCAGCAGAGAAACCTTTCAAAGACAGCAGCAGTTCTTC. Encoded protein: CASRETFQRQQQFF.